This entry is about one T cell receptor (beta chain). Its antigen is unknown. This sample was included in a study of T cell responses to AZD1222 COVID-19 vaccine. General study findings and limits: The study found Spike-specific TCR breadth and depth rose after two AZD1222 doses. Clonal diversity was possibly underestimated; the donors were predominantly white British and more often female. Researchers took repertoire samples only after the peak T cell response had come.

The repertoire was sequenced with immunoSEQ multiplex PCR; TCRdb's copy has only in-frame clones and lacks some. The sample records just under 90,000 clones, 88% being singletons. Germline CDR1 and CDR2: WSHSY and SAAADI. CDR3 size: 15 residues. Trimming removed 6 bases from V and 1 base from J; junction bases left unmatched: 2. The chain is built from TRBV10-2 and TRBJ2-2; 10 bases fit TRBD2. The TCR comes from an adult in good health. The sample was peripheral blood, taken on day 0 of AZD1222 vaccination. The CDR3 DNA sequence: TGCGCCAGCAGGGCTAGCGGGGGGAACACCGGGGAGCTGTTTTTT. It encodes CASRASGGNTGELFF.